This TCR beta chain was captured in a study of OX40 agonist ivuxolimab in advanced cancers. Study-wide context: Ivuxolimab doses were 0.01, 0.1, 0.3, 1.5, 3 or 10 mg/kg every 2 weeks.

CDR1 and CDR2 (germline): GTSNPN, SVGIG (reference sequence). CDR3 length: 15 amino acids. Trimming at V came to 3 bases and at J to 3 bases, leaving 6 bases not matched to a gene. TCRdb's copy holds only in-frame clones and misses some; the assay was immunoSEQ multiplex PCR. The sample has 35,000 or so clones; over 75% are singletons. V gene TRBV30 combines with J gene TRBJ2-1, with 9 bases lining up with TRBD1. This specimen consisted of CD4+ or CD8+ T cells sorted from blood, obtained in a trial of the OX40 agonist ivuxolimab. The source of this sequence is an adult with an advanced solid tumor such as melanoma, head and neck, liver or kidney cancer. The CDR3 sequence is CAWSGDRVGYNEQFF. The CDR3 DNA follows: TGTGCCTGGAGCGGGGACAGGGTTGGCTACAATGAGCAGTTCTTC.